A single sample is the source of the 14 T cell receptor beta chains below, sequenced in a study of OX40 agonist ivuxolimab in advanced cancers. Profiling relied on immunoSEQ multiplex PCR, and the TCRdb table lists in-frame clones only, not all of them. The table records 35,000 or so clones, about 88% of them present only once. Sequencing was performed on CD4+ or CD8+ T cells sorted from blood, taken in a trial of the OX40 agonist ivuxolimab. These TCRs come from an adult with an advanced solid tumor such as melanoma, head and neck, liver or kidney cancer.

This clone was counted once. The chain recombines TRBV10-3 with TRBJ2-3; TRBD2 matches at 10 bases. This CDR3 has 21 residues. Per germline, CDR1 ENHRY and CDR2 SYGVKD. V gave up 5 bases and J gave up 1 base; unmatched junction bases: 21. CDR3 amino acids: CAISFSLQLPKLAGRTDTQYF. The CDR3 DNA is TGTGCCATCAGTTTCTCCCTCCAACTTCCTAAACTAGCGGGACGCACAGATACGCAGTATTTT.

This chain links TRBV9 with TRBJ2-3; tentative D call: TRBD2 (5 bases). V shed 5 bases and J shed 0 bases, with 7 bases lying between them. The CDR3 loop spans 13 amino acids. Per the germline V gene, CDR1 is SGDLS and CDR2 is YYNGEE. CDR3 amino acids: CASRAASTDTQYF. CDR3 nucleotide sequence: TGTGCCAGCAGAGCGGCCAGCACAGATACGCAGTATTTT. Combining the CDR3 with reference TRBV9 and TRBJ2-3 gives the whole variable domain DSGVTQTPKHLITATGQRVTLRCSPRSGDLSVYWYQQSLDQGLQFLIQYYNGEERAKGNILERFSAQQFPDLHSELNLSSLELGDSALYFCASRAASTDTQYFGPGTRLTVL.

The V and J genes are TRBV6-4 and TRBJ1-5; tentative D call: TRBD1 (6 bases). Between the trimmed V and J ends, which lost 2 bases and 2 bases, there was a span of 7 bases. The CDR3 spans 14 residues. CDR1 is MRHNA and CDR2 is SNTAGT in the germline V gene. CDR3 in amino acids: CASSDAGGNQPQHF. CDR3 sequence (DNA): TGTGCCAGCAGTGACGCAGGGGGCAATCAGCCCCAGCATTTT.

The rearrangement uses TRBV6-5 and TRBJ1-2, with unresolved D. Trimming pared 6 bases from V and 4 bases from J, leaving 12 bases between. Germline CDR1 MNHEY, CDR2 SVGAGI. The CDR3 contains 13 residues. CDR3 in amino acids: CASSTGPIYGYTF. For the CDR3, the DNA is TGTGCCAGCAGCACCGGACCGATCTATGGCTACACCTTC.

CDR3 sequence reads: CASSQDRGGQPQHF. The CDR3 region has the DNA TGCGCCAGCAGCCAAGACAGGGGTGGGCAGCCCCAGCATTTT. V and J are TRBV4-3 and TRBJ1-5, with D perhaps TRBD1 (6 bases). The germline V gene has CDR1 LGHNA and CDR2 YSLEER. The length of the CDR3 is 14 residues. V lost 0 bases and J 7 bases, leaving 10 bases between the germline ends.

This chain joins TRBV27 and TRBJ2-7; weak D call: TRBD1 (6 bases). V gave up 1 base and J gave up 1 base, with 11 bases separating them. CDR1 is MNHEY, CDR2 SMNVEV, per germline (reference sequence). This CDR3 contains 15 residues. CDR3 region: CASSLYGGRSYEQYF. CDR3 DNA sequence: TGTGCCAGCAGTTTATATGGGGGCCGGTCCTACGAGCAGTACTTC.

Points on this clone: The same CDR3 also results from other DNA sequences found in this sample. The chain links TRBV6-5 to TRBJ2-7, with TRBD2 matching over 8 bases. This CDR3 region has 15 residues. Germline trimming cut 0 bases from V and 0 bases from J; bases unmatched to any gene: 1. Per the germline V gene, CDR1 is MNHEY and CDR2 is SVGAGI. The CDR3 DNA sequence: TGTGCCAGCAGTTACTCGAGCGGGGGCTCCTACGAGCAGTACTTC. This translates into CASSYSSGGSYEQYF.

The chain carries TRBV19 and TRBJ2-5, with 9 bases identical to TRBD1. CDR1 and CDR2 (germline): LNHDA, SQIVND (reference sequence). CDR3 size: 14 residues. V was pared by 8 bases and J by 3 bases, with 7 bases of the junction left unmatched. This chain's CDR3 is CASSHTGGEETQYF. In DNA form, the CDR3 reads TGTGCCAGTTCCCATACAGGGGGCGAAGAGACCCAGTACTTC.

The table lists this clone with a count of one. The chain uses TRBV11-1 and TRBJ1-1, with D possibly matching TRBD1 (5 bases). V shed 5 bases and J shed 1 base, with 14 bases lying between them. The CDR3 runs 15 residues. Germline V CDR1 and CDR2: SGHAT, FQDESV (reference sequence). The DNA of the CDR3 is TGTGCCAGCAGCCTTGAAATTCAGGGGAACACTGAAGCTTTCTTT. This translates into CASSLEIQGNTEAFF.

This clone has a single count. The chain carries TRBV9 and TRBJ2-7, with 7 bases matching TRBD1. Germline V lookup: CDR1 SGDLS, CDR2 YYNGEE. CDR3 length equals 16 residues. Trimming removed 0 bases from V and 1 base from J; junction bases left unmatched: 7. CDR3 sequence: CASSVGGSGGSYEQYF. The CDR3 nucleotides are TGTGCCAGCAGCGTAGGTGGGTCAGGGGGTTCCTACGAGCAGTACTTC.

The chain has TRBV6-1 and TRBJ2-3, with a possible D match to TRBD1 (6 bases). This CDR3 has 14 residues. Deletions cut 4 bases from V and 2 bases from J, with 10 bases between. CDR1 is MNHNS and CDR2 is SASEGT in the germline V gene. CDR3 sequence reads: CASSVDRFTDTQYF. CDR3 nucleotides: TGTGCCAGCAGTGTCGACAGGTTCACAGATACGCAGTATTTT.

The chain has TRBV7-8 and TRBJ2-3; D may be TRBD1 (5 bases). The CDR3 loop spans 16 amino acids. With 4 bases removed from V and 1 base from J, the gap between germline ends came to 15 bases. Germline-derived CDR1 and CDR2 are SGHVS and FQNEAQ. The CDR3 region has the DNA TGTGCCAGCAGCTCTTGGGGCAGGGAAGGCACAGATACGCAGTATTTT. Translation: CASSSWGREGTDTQYF.

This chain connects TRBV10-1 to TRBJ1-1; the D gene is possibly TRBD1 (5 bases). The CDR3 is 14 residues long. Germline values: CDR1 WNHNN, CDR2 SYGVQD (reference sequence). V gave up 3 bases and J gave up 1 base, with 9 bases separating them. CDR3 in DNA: TGCGCCAGCAGTGACTACCAGGGGAACACTGAAGCTTTCTTT. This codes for CASSDYQGNTEAFF.

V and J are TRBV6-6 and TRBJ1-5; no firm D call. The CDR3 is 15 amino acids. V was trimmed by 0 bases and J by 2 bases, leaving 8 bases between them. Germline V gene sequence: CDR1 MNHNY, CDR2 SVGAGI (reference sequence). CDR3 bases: TGTGCCAGCAGTTACTCACCGGGCCGCAATCAGCCCCAGCATTTT. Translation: CASSYSPGRNQPQHF.